What follows describes a single TCR beta chain. What it recognizes is unknown. The sample comes from a study of glioma-infiltrating T cells. The overall study: Blood libraries targeted about 4- to 11-fold coverage of about one million T cells. General study results and limits: Shared blood CDR3 signature motifs marked patients with low tissue-blood divergence. Tissue-blood divergence was below expectation in non-neoplastic patients, above in gliomas.

Trimming took 4 bases from V and 2 from J, leaving 9 bases between them. The germline CDR1 and CDR2 sequences are MDHEN and SYDVKM. The CDR3 sequence is 14 residues long. The iRepertoire nested amplicon-rescue multiplex PCR amplified TCR alpha and beta CDR3s from RNA. TCRdb re-derived calls from the multiplex PCR reads in MiXCR, one entry per CDR3 protein. Of around 350,000 distinct CDR3 sequences listed, 41% are singletons. The source is a human donor with low-grade glioma or glioblastoma, undergoing nonglioma brain surgery, or in good health (not recorded which). Material: glioma tissue, nonneoplastic brain tissue, or PBMCs (not recorded which). This chain joins TRBV28 and TRBJ2-1; possible D gene TRBD2, 6 bases. The CDR3 reads CASSSTGAYNEQFF. The CDR3 region has the DNA TGTGCCAGCAGTTCCACGGGAGCCTACAATGAGCAGTTCTTC.